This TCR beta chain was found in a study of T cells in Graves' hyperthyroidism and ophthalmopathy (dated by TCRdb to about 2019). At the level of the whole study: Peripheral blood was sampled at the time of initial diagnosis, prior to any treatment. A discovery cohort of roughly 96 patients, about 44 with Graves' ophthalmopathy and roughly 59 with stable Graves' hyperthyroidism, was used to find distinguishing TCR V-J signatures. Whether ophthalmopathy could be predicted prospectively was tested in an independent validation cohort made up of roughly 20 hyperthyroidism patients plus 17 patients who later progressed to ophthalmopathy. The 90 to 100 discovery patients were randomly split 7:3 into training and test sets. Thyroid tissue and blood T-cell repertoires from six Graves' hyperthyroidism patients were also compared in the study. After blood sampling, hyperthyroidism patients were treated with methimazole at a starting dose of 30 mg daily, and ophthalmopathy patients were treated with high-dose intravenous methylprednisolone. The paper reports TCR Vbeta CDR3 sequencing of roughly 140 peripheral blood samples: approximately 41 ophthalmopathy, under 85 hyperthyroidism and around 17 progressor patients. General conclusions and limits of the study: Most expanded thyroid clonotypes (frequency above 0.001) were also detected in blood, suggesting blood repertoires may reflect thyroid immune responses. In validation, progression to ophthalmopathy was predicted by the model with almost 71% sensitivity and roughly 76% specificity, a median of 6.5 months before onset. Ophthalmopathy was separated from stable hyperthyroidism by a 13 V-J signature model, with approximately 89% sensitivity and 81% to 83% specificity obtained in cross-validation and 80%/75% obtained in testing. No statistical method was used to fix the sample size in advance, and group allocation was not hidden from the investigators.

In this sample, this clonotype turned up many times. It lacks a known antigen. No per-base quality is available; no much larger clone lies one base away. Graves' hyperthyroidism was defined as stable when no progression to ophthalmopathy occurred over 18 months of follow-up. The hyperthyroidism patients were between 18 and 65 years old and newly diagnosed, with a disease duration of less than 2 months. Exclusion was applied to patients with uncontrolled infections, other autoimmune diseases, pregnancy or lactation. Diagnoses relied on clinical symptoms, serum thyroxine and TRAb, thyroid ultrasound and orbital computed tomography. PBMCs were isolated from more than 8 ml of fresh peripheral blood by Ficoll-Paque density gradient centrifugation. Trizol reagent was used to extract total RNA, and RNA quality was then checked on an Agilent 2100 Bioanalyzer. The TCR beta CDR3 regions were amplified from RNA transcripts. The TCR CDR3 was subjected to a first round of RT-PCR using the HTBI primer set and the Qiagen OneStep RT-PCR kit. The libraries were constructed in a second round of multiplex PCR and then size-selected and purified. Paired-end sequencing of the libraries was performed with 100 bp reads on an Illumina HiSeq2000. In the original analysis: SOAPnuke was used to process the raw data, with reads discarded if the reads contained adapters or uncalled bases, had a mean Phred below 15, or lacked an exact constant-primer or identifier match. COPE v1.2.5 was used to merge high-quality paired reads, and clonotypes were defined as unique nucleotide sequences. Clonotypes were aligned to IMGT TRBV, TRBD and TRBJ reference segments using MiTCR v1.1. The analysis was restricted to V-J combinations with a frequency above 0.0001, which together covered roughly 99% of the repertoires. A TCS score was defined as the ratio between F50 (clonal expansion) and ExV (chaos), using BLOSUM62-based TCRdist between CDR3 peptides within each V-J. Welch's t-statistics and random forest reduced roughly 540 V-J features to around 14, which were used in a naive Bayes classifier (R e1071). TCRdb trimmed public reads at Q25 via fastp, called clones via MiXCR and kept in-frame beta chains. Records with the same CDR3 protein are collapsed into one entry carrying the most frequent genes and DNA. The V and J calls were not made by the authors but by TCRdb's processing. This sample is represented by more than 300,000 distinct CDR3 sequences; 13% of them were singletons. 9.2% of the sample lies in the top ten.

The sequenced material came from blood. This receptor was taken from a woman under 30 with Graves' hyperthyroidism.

The CDR3 reads CSAQDSDLYEQYF. Here is the DNA: TGCAGTGCTCAGGACAGCGACCTCTACGAGCAGTACTTC. The V and J genes are TRBV20-1 and TRBJ2-7; a tentative D call is TRBD1 (6 bases match). CDR3 length: 13 amino acids, cysteine to phenylalanine. Only the CDR3 part of the read is kept: 39 bases, read in frame from the first base. V and J lose 5 bases and 3 bases, and a span of 14 bases separates them. Taken from the germline V gene (reference sequence), the CDR1 and CDR2 loops are DFQATT and SNEGSKA.